This T cell receptor beta chain was obtained from a study of CD8 T cells in Susac syndrome. This CDR3 is 13 amino acids long. Germline V CDR1 and CDR2: SEHNR, FQNEAQ (reference sequence). Trimming left V 5 bases short and J 3 bases short, with 10 bases between. Reverse transcription of 0.5 to 1 ug RNA was performed with random hexamers. TCRdb reprocessed the immunoSEQ multiplex PCR reads via MiXCR and lists one record per CDR3 protein. Seen here are about 180,000 distinct CDR3 sequences, just under 95% observed once, and the top ten hold 0.085% to 0.1%. Sequenced input: CD4+ T cells from PBMCs. This TCR was recovered from a human donor with Susac syndrome. This chain connects TRBV7-9 to TRBJ1-1; D unclear. CDR3 sequence (DNA): TGTGCCAGCAGCCCACACACGGACACTGAAGCTTTCTTT. This codes for CASSPHTDTEAFF.